The sample holds one count of the clone carrying this TCR beta chain. No antigen is known for it. The data stem from a study of PD-L1 blockade in urothelial cancer. For the study at large: T cells were recovered from blood samples at a median of roughly 130,000.

The CDR3 loop spans 13 amino acids. CDR1 and CDR2 from the germline V gene are MNHNY and SVGAGI (reference sequence). The ends were cut back, 8 bases at V and 1 base at J, with 11 bases in the middle. Some clones are missing from TCRdb's copy, which holds only in-frame ones; the method was immunoSEQ multiplex PCR. The sample holds 44,000 or so clones, roughly four fifths seen once. Study-wide points: Clonality of blood TCR below the median before treatment predicted better survival. Blood clones associated with the tumor expanded more at 3 weeks in durable-benefit patients.

V gene TRBV6-6 combines with J gene TRBJ1-1; D gene unclear. Here the sequenced sample was PBMCs, taken around atezolizumab (anti-PD-L1) treatment. The TCR originated in a man in his 70s with urothelial cancer. In DNA form, the CDR3 reads TGTGCCAGCGCCGATGGGCAGAACACTGAAGCTTTCTTT. This encodes CASADGQNTEAFF.